A single sample is the source of the 15 T cell receptor beta chains below, sequenced in a study of CD8 T cells in Susac syndrome. An amount of RNA that ranged from roughly 0.45 to 1 ug was reverse transcribed with random hexamers. MiXCR was run by TCRdb on the immunoSEQ multiplex PCR reads, yielding one entry per CDR3 protein. The table has some 150,000 distinct CDR3 sequences, approximately 94% seen once. Sequencing was done on a sample of CD4+ T cells from PBMCs. These receptors originate from a human donor in good health.

CDR3 coding DNA: TGCGCCAGCAGCTGGGAGACAGGGGTCTCTGAAGCTTTCTTT. This sequence encodes CASSWETGVSEAFF. V is TRBV5-1 and J is TRBJ1-1; 8 nucleotides agree with TRBD1. This CDR3 is built from 14 residues. After removal of 3 bases from V and 6 bases from J, the junction contained 7 bases not matched to a gene. Looked up from germline, CDR1 is SGHRS and CDR2 is YFSETQ.

J is TRBJ2-4 and V is TRBV4-2; D unresolved. Germline CDR1 LGHNA, CDR2 YNFKEQ. V lost 1 base and J 9 bases, leaving 10 bases between the germline ends. The CDR3 consists of 13 residues. The CDR3 DNA reads TGTGCCAGCAGCCAAGTAATAGGTACCATTCAGTACTTC. It translates to CASSQVIGTIQYF.

The CDR3 is CASSPTAGEEKLFF. The CDR3 DNA sequence: TGTGCCAGCAGCCCGACGGCAGGGGAGGAAAAACTGTTTTTT. The V gene is TRBV7-2, the J gene TRBJ1-4; possible D gene TRBD1, 6 bases. Trimming pared 5 bases from V and 8 bases from J, leaving 15 bases between. Germline-derived CDR1 and CDR2 are SGHTA and FQGNSA. CDR3 length equals 14 residues.

V usage is TRBV5-8 and J usage is TRBJ2-3; unclear D gene. CDR1 and CDR2 from the germline V gene are SGHTS and YDEGEE. CDR3 length: 11 residues. The V and J ends lost 5 bases and 8 bases respectively, with 9 bases between them. The CDR3 DNA reads as TGTGCCAGCAGAAAGGATTTTACGCAGTATTTT. It codes for CASRKDFTQYF.

The chain joins TRBV15 to TRBJ2-5; 16 bases match TRBD2. V lost 1 base to trimming and J lost 1 base; unmatched junction nucleotides: 6. The V gene's germline CDR1 is LNHNV and CDR2 YYDKDF (reference sequence). The CDR3 sequence is 19 residues long. The CDR3: CATSRAGTSGRALQETQYF. The CDR3 DNA sequence: TGTGCCACCAGCAGAGCCGGGACTAGCGGGAGGGCCCTCCAAGAGACCCAGTACTTC.

The chain joins TRBV30 to TRBJ2-5, with unresolved D. This CDR3 has 13 residues. Trimming took 2 bases from V and 5 from J, leaving 12 bases between them. CDR1 is GTSNPN and CDR2 is SVGIG in the germline V gene (reference sequence). The DNA for the CDR3 is TGTGCCTGGAGTAAAGGAGTGGGGGAGACCCAGTACTTC. Amino acid sequence: CAWSKGVGETQYF.

The chain carries TRBV2 and TRBJ2-1; D possibly uses TRBD1 or TRBD2 (5 bases each). This CDR3 is built from 15 residues. Germline CDR1 SNHLY, CDR2 FYNNEI. V lost 5 bases and J lost 4, with 15 bases in between. CDR3 nucleotide sequence: TGTGCCAGCAGTCTTCGCCCCGGGACGTACAATGAGCAGTTCTTC. It specifies CASSLRPGTYNEQFF.

The chain carries TRBV12-3 or TRBV12-4 and TRBJ2-1, with no clear D. This CDR3 region has 15 residues. The ends were cut back, 6 bases at V and 3 bases at J, with 15 bases in the middle. CDR3 in amino acids: CASSLGNFDYNEQFF. In DNA, the CDR3 is TGTGCCAGCAGCCTAGGTAATTTTGACTACAATGAGCAGTTCTTC.

The rearrangement joins TRBV5-4 to TRBJ2-7; D is uncertain. Trimming pared 3 bases from V and 4 bases from J, leaving 11 bases between. The germline V gene has CDR1 SGHNT and CDR2 YYREEE (reference sequence). The CDR3 totals 13 residues. The CDR3 sequence: CASSWATSYEQYF. DNA for the CDR3: TGTGCCAGCAGCTGGGCTACCTCTTACGAGCAGTACTTC. Complete variable domain (other parts from reference TRBV5-4 and TRBJ2-7): ETGVTQSPTHLIKTRGQQVTLRCSSQSGHNTVSWYQQALGQGPQFIFQYYREEENGRGNFPPRFSGLQFPNYSSELNVNALELDDSALYLCASSWATSYEQYFGPGTRLTVT.

The chain couples TRBV10-3 to TRBJ1-2, with TRBD1 as a possible D gene (6 bases). The ends were cut back, 4 bases at V and 3 bases at J, with 15 bases in the middle. Germline CDR1 reads ENHRY; CDR2 reads SYGVKD. The CDR3 is made up of 15 amino acids. The CDR3 spells CAISGSTGTYYGYTF. The CDR3 DNA reads as TGTGCCATCAGTGGGTCGACAGGAACCTACTATGGCTACACCTTC.

This sequence joins TRBV20-1 and TRBJ1-1; D call uncertain. The CDR3 loop spans 11 amino acids. With 7 bases removed from V and 2 bases from J, the gap between germline ends came to 8 bases. The germline CDR1 and CDR2 sequences are DFQATT and SNEGSKA (reference sequence). CDR3 sequence reads: CSVRGNTEAFF. In DNA, the CDR3 is TGCAGTGTTCGCGGAAACACTGAAGCTTTCTTT.

CDR3: CASSPYVGGLVVYEQYF. DNA of the CDR3: TGTGCCAGCAGTCCTTATGTGGGGGGCTTAGTGGTCTACGAGCAGTACTTC. The V call is TRBV2, the J call TRBJ2-7, with D perhaps matching TRBD1 or TRBD2 (6 bases each). In germline, CDR1 is SNHLY, CDR2 FYNNEI. V lost 5 bases and J lost 3, with 23 bases in between. The CDR3 is 17 amino acids.

Only one count was recorded for this clonotype. The chain uses TRBV20-1 and TRBJ1-5; D uncertain. The CDR3 spans 15 residues. V lost 3 bases and J lost 3, with 15 bases in between. The germline V gene encodes CDR1 DFQATT and CDR2 SNEGSKA (reference sequence). The chain's CDR3 is CSASPSRGNNQPQHF. In nucleotides, the CDR3 is TGCAGTGCTAGTCCCTCACGCGGGAACAATCAGCCCCAGCATTTT.

The chain joins TRBV20-1 to TRBJ1-1; no firm D call. The CDR3 is 14 residues long. With 0 bases removed from V and 1 base from J, the gap between germline ends came to 9 bases. CDR1 and CDR2 (germline): DFQATT, SNEGSKA (reference sequence). The CDR3 loop reads CSARDNIQNTEAFF. CDR3 coding DNA: TGCAGTGCTAGAGATAACATTCAGAACACTGAAGCTTTCTTT.

This chain joins TRBV7-2 and TRBJ1-1; D unclear. Germline CDR1 and CDR2: SGHTA and FQGNSA. CDR3 size: 13 residues. V was cut by 8 bases and J by 6 bases, with 16 bases left in between. For the CDR3, the DNA is TGTGCCAGCGGGTCGGGAGGGTTCGCTGAAGCTTTCTTT. Its translation is CASGSGGFAEAFF. Looking up the rest from reference TRBV7-2 and TRBJ1-1 gives the full variable domain: GAGVSQSPSNKVTEKGKDVELRCDPISGHTALYWYRQSLGQGLEFLIYFQGNSAPDKSGLPSDRFSAERTGGSVSTLTIQRTQQEDSAVYLCASGSGGFAEAFFGQGTRLTVV.